One sample yielded the 16 T cell receptor beta chains listed below, sequenced in a study of cytomegalovirus exposure and HLA in healthy donors. PCR was performed using 60 Vbeta and 13 Jbeta primers. TCRdb keeps only in-frame clones here, not all; method: immunoSEQ multiplex PCR. The sample holds 180,000 or so clones, around 75% seen once. The sequencing sample was made of PBMCs. Receptors were obtained from a male donor in good health and CMV-seronegative.

This clone appeared a single time. The chain has TRBV19 and TRBJ2-7, with 7 bases matching TRBD2. Germline V gene lookup returns CDR1 LNHDA and CDR2 SQIVND (reference sequence). V was pared by 3 bases and J by 0 bases, with 5 bases of the junction left unmatched. The CDR3 has 15 residues. CDR3 in amino acids: CASSMSGAPSYEQYF. CDR3 DNA: TGTGCCAGTAGTATGAGCGGGGCCCCCTCCTACGAGCAGTACTTC.

J is TRBJ2-3 and V is TRBV28; TRBD2 matches 10 bases. The CDR3 has 14 amino acids. The ends lost 3 bases at V and 6 bases at J; junction bases unmatched: 3. Germline V gene sequence: CDR1 MDHEN, CDR2 SYDVKM. CDR3 sequence (DNA): TGTGCCAGCAGTTTGGCTAGCGGGAGTGATACGCAGTATTTT. Its translation is CASSLASGSDTQYF. Full variable domain (outside the CDR3, taken from reference TRBV28 and TRBJ2-3): DVKVTQSSRYLVKRTGEKVFLECVQDMDHENMFWYRQDPGLGLRLIYFSYDVKMKEKGDIPEGYSVSREKKERFSLILESASTNQTSMYLCASSLASGSDTQYFGPGTRLTVL.

The gene calls are TRBV30 and TRBJ2-7, with 8 bases that match TRBD1. This CDR3 spans 13 amino acids. CDR1 and CDR2 from the germline V gene are GTSNPN and SVGIG (reference sequence). The junction had 5 bases not matched to a gene; V was cut back by 5 bases and J by 2 bases. This CDR3 reads CAWGQGITYEQYF. The CDR3 DNA reads TGTGCCTGGGGACAGGGTATCACCTACGAGCAGTACTTC.

As regards this clone: Additional DNA sequences in this sample encode the identical CDR3. The chain links TRBV6-5 to TRBJ1-2; tentatively, D is TRBD1 (5 bases). The V gene lost 3 bases and the J gene lost 2 bases, with 7 bases spanning the gap. Per the germline V gene, CDR1 is MNHEY and CDR2 is SVGAGI. This CDR3 comprises 13 residues. In DNA form, the CDR3 reads TGTGCCAGCAGTTATGACAGAAACTATGGCTACACCTTC. Translating it yields CASSYDRNYGYTF.

The rearrangement joins TRBV25-1 to TRBJ2-3; 7 nucleotides line up with TRBD2. J gave up 0 bases and V 4 bases, and 10 bases lay outside the gene matches. The CDR3 loop spans 17 amino acids. CDR1 is MGHDK, CDR2 SYGVNS, per germline. The CDR3: CASSVGVWEGSTDTQYF. The CDR3 bases are TGTGCCAGCAGTGTTGGGGTGTGGGAGGGTAGCACAGATACGCAGTATTTT.

Points on this clone: Other DNA sequences in the sample encode the same CDR3. The J gene is TRBJ1-5, the V gene TRBV2, with D perhaps matching TRBD1 (6 bases). The CDR3 runs to 14 residues. Germline lookup yields CDR1 SNHLY and CDR2 FYNNEI. Trimming took 2 bases from V and 1 from J, leaving 6 bases between them. This CDR3 reads CASSETGSNQPQHF. Here the CDR3 DNA reads TGTGCCAGCAGTGAAACAGGGAGCAATCAGCCCCAGCATTTT.

The chain couples TRBV25-1 to TRBJ1-5; D is unclear. CDR3 size: 14 residues. Trimming stripped 8 bases from V and 2 bases from J, with 13 bases between. Germline V CDR1 and CDR2: MGHDK, SYGVNS. CDR3 in DNA: TGTGCCAGCGGCGACATGGTGGGCAATCAGCCCCAGCATTTT. It yields the protein CASGDMVGNQPQHF. The entire variable domain, with the rest obtained from reference TRBV25-1 and TRBJ1-5, is as follows: EADIYQTPRYLVIGTGKKITLECSQTMGHDKMYWYQQDPGMELHLIHYSYGVNSTEKGDLSSESTVSRIRTEHFPLTLESARPSHTSQYLCASGDMVGNQPQHFGDGTRLSIL.

This chain connects TRBV28 to TRBJ2-7; D may be TRBD2 (5 bases). V dropped 6 bases and J dropped 7 bases, with 16 bases sitting between them. CDR1 is MDHEN, CDR2 SYDVKM, per germline. The CDR3 totals 13 residues. In DNA, the CDR3 is TGTGCCAGCAGCCCCCTGGACTTCTGGGAGCAGTACTTC. Translating it yields CASSPLDFWEQYF.

This clone has only a few counts. The chain employs TRBV30 and TRBJ1-1; D gene unclear. Trimming cost V 4 bases and J 1 base, with 7 bases left between them. Germline-derived CDR1 and CDR2 are GTSNPN and SVGIG (reference sequence). The CDR3 length is 12 residues. The chain's CDR3 is CAWTAGNTEAFF. Here the CDR3 DNA reads TGTGCCTGGACGGCGGGGAACACTGAAGCTTTCTTT.

This chain links TRBV19 with TRBJ1-2, with TRBD1 identical over 10 bases. The V segment lost 7 bases and the J segment 8 bases; nucleotides outside the gene matches: 10. This CDR3 spans 14 amino acids. Germline assignment: CDR1 LNHDA and CDR2 SQIVND (reference sequence). CDR3 loop: CASTPGGQGRGYTF. The CDR3 DNA is TGTGCCAGTACCCCAGGGGGACAGGGGAGAGGCTACACCTTC. Variable domain in full (rest from reference TRBV19 and TRBJ1-2): DGGITQSPKYLFRKEGQNVTLSCEQNLNHDAMYWYRQDPGQGLRLIYYSQIVNDFQKGDIAEGYSVSREKKESFPLTVTSAQKNPTAFYLCASTPGGQGRGYTFGSGTRLTVV.

This clone was found a few times. The chain employs TRBV7-2 and TRBJ2-1; no reliable D call. V lost 4 bases to trimming and J lost 0 bases, with 7 bases between them. Germline assignment: CDR1 SGHTA and CDR2 FQGNSA. This CDR3 has 14 amino acids. Here the CDR3 DNA reads TGTGCCAGCAGCTCTAGTGGCTCCTACAATGAGCAGTTCTTC. Protein product: CASSSSGSYNEQFF.

The rearrangement links TRBV18 to TRBJ2-5, with D possibly being TRBD1 (6 bases). The DNA end is more similar to TRBJ2-7, so the J call may be wrong. The CDR3 sequence is 16 residues long. In germline, CDR1 is KGHSH, CDR2 LQKENI. CDR3 sequence (DNA): TGTGCCAGCTCACCACCTACAGGGCTTTCCTCCTACGAGCAGTACTTC. Translation: CASSPPTGLSSYEQYF.

Notes on this clone: This sample includes further DNA sequences coding for the same CDR3. The CDR3 nucleotides are TGTGCCTGGAGCCCGAACTCGAGCAATCAGCCCCAGCATTTT. Protein sequence: CAWSPNSSNQPQHF. The chain uses TRBV30 and TRBJ1-5; no firm D call. Germline loops: CDR1 GTSNPN, CDR2 SVGIG (reference sequence). V lost 3 bases and J lost 1, with 10 bases in between. The CDR3 loop spans 14 amino acids.

This clone was detected only a few times. The chain couples TRBV6-5 to TRBJ2-5; D may be TRBD2 (6 bases). Trimming shortened V by 10 bases and J by 4 bases, and 16 bases separated the two germline ends. The CDR3 is 13 amino acids. The germline gives CDR1 MNHEY, CDR2 SVGAGI. The CDR3 DNA reads as TGTGCCACGCTAGGGTGGAGGGGAGAGACCCAGTACTTC. Protein: CATLGWRGETQYF.

The chain carries TRBV21-1 and TRBJ2-7; the listed D gene, TRBD1, was not tested against the DNA. TRBV21-1 constitutes a pseudogene. The CDR3 has 13 residues. For the CDR3, the DNA is TGTGCCAGCAGCAAAAAAAAGGGGGTCGAGCAGTACTTC. Protein sequence: CASSKKKGVEQYF.

The chain is built from TRBV29-1 and TRBJ2-7; weak D call: TRBD1 (6 bases). The germline CDR1 and CDR2 sequences are SQVTM and ANQGSEA. V shed 5 bases and J shed 6 bases, with 14 bases lying between them. CDR3 length: 12 residues. This CDR3 reads CSVRDMPAEQYF. The DNA for the CDR3 is TGCAGCGTTCGGGACATGCCCGCCGAGCAGTACTTC.